Presented here are 24 T cell receptor beta chains from one specimen sequenced in a study of blood T cells in healthy people across ages. Using a J-beta primer mix together with a sample-barcoded 5' primer, a second PCR was run for roughly 6 to 11 cycles. TCRdb independently ran MiXCR on the 5' RACE reads; one entry per CDR3 protein. The table shows 790,000 or so distinct CDR3 sequences, with 35% to 50% occurring only once. Sequencing used blood. These receptors came from a man aged 80 or over in good health.

Comment on this clonotype: One junction end disagrees with the germline gene, perhaps due to a read error. The rearrangement uses TRBV5-1 and TRBJ2-1, with D perhaps matching TRBD1 (6 bases). CDR3 length: 14 amino acids. CDR1 is SGHRS and CDR2 is YFSETQ in the germline V gene. Written as DNA, the CDR3 is TGCGCCAGCAGCGCCCGGGACAACAAAAATGGGCAGTTCTTC. Its protein product is CASSARDNKNGQFF.

The CDR3 spells CAISDRGDGYTF. In nucleotides, the CDR3 is TGTGCCATCAGTGACAGGGGGGATGGCTACACCTTC. The V and J genes are TRBV10-3 and TRBJ1-2; 7 bases fit TRBD1. In germline, CDR1 is ENHRY, CDR2 SYGVKD. V lost 3 bases to trimming and J lost 6 bases; unmatched junction nucleotides: 1. There are 12 residues in the CDR3.

This clonotype was counted between two and nine times. The genes are TRBV6-1 and TRBJ2-7; D remains ambiguous. V lost 3 bases and J lost 0, with 12 bases in between. The CDR3 has 15 residues. The germline gives CDR1 MNHNS, CDR2 SASEGT. This chain's CDR3 is CASSDPQRSSYEQYF. Here the CDR3 DNA reads TGTGCCAGCAGTGACCCCCAAAGGAGCTCCTACGAGCAGTACTTC.

This clonotype came up a few times. V and J are TRBV9 and TRBJ2-1; D is undetermined. CDR3 size: 15 residues. Germline loops: CDR1 SGDLS, CDR2 YYNGEE. V lost 0 bases and J lost 0, with 7 bases in between. The CDR3 reads CASSVVSSSYNEQFF. The CDR3 DNA reads as TGTGCCAGCAGCGTAGTCTCGAGCTCCTACAATGAGCAGTTCTTC.

The gene calls are TRBV7-2 and TRBJ2-7; 7 bases are a match to TRBD1. Germline V gene sequence: CDR1 SGHTA, CDR2 FQGNSA. After removal of 6 bases from V and 7 bases from J, the junction contained 15 bases not matched to a gene. This CDR3 is 15 amino acids long. CDR3 sequence: CASSPRTGSYNEQYF. The CDR3 DNA reads as TGTGCCAGCAGTCCCCGGACAGGCTCCTACAATGAGCAGTACTTC.

This clonotype was picked up a small number of times. V gene TRBV14 combines with J gene TRBJ2-7; D may be TRBD1 or TRBD2 (5 bases each). From germline, CDR1 is SGHDN and CDR2 FVKESK. The CDR3 contains 15 residues. The V end was cut by 0 bases, the J end by 4 bases, with 13 bases between. The CDR3 bases are TGTGCCAGCAGCCAAGATGGGGGTCCCGCTTACGAGCAGTACTTC. Translation gives CASSQDGGPAYEQYF.

This clonotype was detected ten times or more. The gene calls are TRBV5-1 and TRBJ2-5, with TRBD2 matching 10 bases. The V segment lost 0 bases and the J segment 5 bases; nucleotides outside the gene matches: 7. Germline assignment: CDR1 SGHRS and CDR2 YFSETQ. The CDR3 covers 16 residues. CDR3 sequence reads: CASSLASSGSWETQYF. Here the CDR3 DNA reads TGCGCCAGCAGCTTGGCGTCTAGCGGGAGCTGGGAGACCCAGTACTTC.

The rearrangement uses TRBV5-1 and TRBJ2-5, with D maybe TRBD2 (6 bases). The V gene lost 4 bases and the J gene lost 5 bases, with 21 bases spanning the gap. Germline V gene data show CDR1 as SGHRS and CDR2 as YFSETQ. This CDR3 spans 16 amino acids. DNA for the CDR3: TGCGCCAGCAGCCAGGCTTATTCTGGGGGAGGTGAGACCCAGTACTTC. Its translation: CASSQAYSGGGETQYF.

This clonotype was picked up many times. The chain is built from TRBV7-8 and TRBJ2-5; 10 bases match TRBD1. Germline lookup yields CDR1 SGHVS and CDR2 FQNEAQ. This CDR3 contains 14 residues. V shed 5 bases and J 1 base; nucleotides not matched to a gene: 1. CDR3 in amino acids: CASSRQGAQETQYF. Written as DNA, the CDR3 is TGTGCCAGCAGCCGACAGGGGGCCCAAGAGACCCAGTACTTC.

V usage is TRBV5-1 and J usage is TRBJ2-7; 9 bases line up with TRBD1. The CDR3 length is 14 residues. CDR1 is SGHRS, CDR2 YFSETQ, per germline. V dropped 0 bases and J dropped 5; count of bases not matched to a gene: 3. The CDR3 region has the DNA TGCGCCAGCAGCTTGGCTCGGACAGGGGACGAGCAGTACTTC. Residues: CASSLARTGDEQYF.

V and J are TRBV27 and TRBJ2-4; 12 bases are shared with TRBD2. The J call could be wrong; TRBJ2-7 is a better fit for the DNA end. The CDR3 runs to 14 residues. CDR1 and CDR2 from the germline V gene are MNHEY and SMNVEV (reference sequence). CDR3 residues: CASTTSGRSLEQYF. In nucleotides, the CDR3 is TGTGCCAGCACCACTAGCGGGAGGTCCCTCGAGCAGTACTTC.

A few counts support this clonotype. This rearrangement joins TRBV7-3 to TRBJ2-5; TRBD1 aligns across 9 bases. TRBJ2-7 explains the end of the DNA better; the J call may be wrong. The CDR3 is 13 residues long. CDR1 is SGHTA, CDR2 FQGTGA, per germline. In nucleotides, the CDR3 is TGTGCCAGCAGCTTGGACAGGGGCATCGAGCAGTACTTC. Its translation: CASSLDRGIEQYF.

The chain employs TRBV21-1 and TRBJ2-2; the tabulated D call, TRBD1, remains unverified against the DNA. TRBV21-1 has pseudogene status. The CDR3 spans 16 residues. CDR3 sequence reads: CASSKEEGAGTGELFF. The CDR3 region has the DNA TGTGCCAGCAGCAAAGAGGAGGGGGCTGGGACCGGGGAGCTGTTTTTT.

This clonotype was seen a handful of times. This chain joins TRBV20-1 and TRBJ2-2, with 11 bases fitting TRBD2. The CDR3 spans 18 residues. The junction had 8 bases not matched to a gene; V was cut back by 0 bases and J by 2 bases. CDR1 DFQATT and CDR2 SNEGSKA come from the germline V gene (reference sequence). CDR3 bases: TGCAGTGCTAGAGATCGCCTAGCGGGAGGTCGAAACACCGGGGAGCTGTTTTTT. Protein product: CSARDRLAGGRNTGELFF.

A few counts support this clonotype. This chain joins TRBV6-5 and TRBJ2-3; 11 bases line up with TRBD2. The V gene end was trimmed by 6 bases and the J gene end by 6 bases; junction bases not matched to a gene: 8. Germline values: CDR1 MNHEY, CDR2 SVGAGI. This CDR3 spans 15 amino acids. The CDR3 is CASRRLAGGLDTQYF. The CDR3 DNA reads TGTGCCAGCAGGAGGTTAGCGGGAGGGTTGGATACGCAGTATTTT.

V and J are TRBV7-2 and TRBJ2-7, with TRBD1 matching 9 bases. The CDR3 extends over 16 amino acids. V shed 0 bases, J shed 7 bases, and the junction held 10 bases outside the gene matches. CDR1 and CDR2 from the germline V gene are SGHTA and FQGNSA. CDR3 amino acids: CASSLAGTGLYNEQYF. The CDR3, as DNA: TGTGCCAGCAGCTTAGCGGGGACAGGGTTGTACAATGAGCAGTACTTC. The whole variable domain, remainder taken from reference TRBV7-2 and TRBJ2-7, is GAGVSQSPSNKVTEKGKDVELRCDPISGHTALYWYRQSLGQGLEFLIYFQGNSAPDKSGLPSDRFSAERTGGSVSTLTIQRTQQEDSAVYLCASSLAGTGLYNEQYFGPGTRLTVT.

This clonotype was detected a few times. CDR3 amino acids: CASSHGTGATSVEKLFF. The CDR3 bases are TGTGCCAGCAGCCACGGGACAGGGGCGACGTCGGTTGAAAAACTGTTTTTT. The chain carries TRBV4-2 and TRBJ1-4; 10 nucleotides line up with TRBD1. The CDR3 is made up of 17 amino acids. Trimming took 3 bases from V and 7 from J; bases not matched to a gene: 11. The germline V gene has CDR1 LGHNA and CDR2 YNFKEQ.

This clonotype occurred many times. The CDR3 protein is CATSRDRGPLSYEQYF. The CDR3 region has the DNA TGTGCCACCAGCAGAGATCGAGGGCCCCTTTCCTACGAGCAGTACTTC. The chain employs TRBV15 and TRBJ2-7, with D possibly being TRBD2 (5 bases). V shed 0 bases and J shed 1 base, with 13 bases lying between them. This CDR3 contains 16 residues. From germline, CDR1 is LNHNV and CDR2 YYDKDF (reference sequence).

This clonotype turned up a few times. V gene TRBV7-9 combines with J gene TRBJ1-1, with D possibly matching TRBD1 (5 bases). V lost 4 bases and J 7 bases, leaving 16 bases between the germline ends. Germline CDR1 reads SEHNR; CDR2 reads FQNEAQ (reference sequence). The CDR3 consists of 14 residues. CDR3 sequence reads: CASSYAPMGGEAFF. The DNA of the CDR3 is TGTGCCAGCAGCTACGCCCCTATGGGGGGTGAAGCTTTCTTT.

This clonotype was counted a single time. The chain employs TRBV20-1 and TRBJ2-7, with 7 bases identical to TRBD1. CDR3 length: 15 residues. Germline V lookup: CDR1 DFQATT, CDR2 SNEGSKA (reference sequence). V was clipped by 4 bases and J by 2 bases; unmatched bases: 11. This CDR3 reads CSATYHGQAPYEQYF. The CDR3 nucleotides read TGCAGTGCTACCTATCACGGACAGGCTCCCTACGAGCAGTACTTC.

Here the CDR3 DNA reads TGTGCCAGCAGGTCGAGTAGAAACACTGAAGCTTTCTTT. Protein product: CASRSSRNTEAFF. The rearrangement uses TRBV11-3 and TRBJ1-1; D call uncertain. The CDR3 sequence is 13 residues long. V lost 6 bases to trimming and J lost 2 bases, with 10 bases between them. The germline V gene has CDR1 SGHNT and CDR2 YENEEA. Filled out from reference TRBV11-3 and TRBJ1-1, the complete variable domain reads EAGVVQSPRYKIIEKKQPVAFWCNPISGHNTLYWYLQNLGQGPELLIRYENEEAVDDSQLPKDRFSAERLKGVDSTLKIQPAELGDSAVYLCASRSSRNTEAFFGQGTRLTVV.

Many counts were recorded for this clonotype. The chain recombines TRBV20-1 with TRBJ2-5, with D possibly called TRBD1 or TRBD2 (6 bases each). Germline V lookup: CDR1 DFQATT, CDR2 SNEGSKA (reference sequence). The CDR3 contains 12 residues. Trimming stripped 4 bases from V and 5 bases from J, with 11 bases between. CDR3 nucleotide sequence: TGCAGTGCTACAACAGGGAGGGAGACCCAGTACTTC. Translated, it gives CSATTGRETQYF.

This clonotype was recorded only once. The DNA of the CDR3 is TGTGCCAGCAGTTTTTCTTACTACGAGCAGTACTTC. It is translated as CASSFSYYEQYF. The chain has TRBV12-3 or TRBV12-4 and TRBJ2-7; D not resolved. This CDR3 contains 12 residues. V lost 3 bases and J 3 bases, leaving 6 bases between the germline ends.

This chain uses TRBV7-2 with TRBJ2-1; D remains unclear. CDR1 and CDR2 (germline): SGHTA, FQGNSA. V was pared by 5 bases and J by 5 bases, with 10 bases between. CDR3 length equals 13 residues. CDR3 nucleotides: TGTGCCAGCAGCGTAGTAAGGGACAATGAGCAGTTCTTC. It yields the protein CASSVVRDNEQFF. The whole variable domain, remainder taken from reference TRBV7-2 and TRBJ2-1, is GAGVSQSPSNKVTEKGKDVELRCDPISGHTALYWYRQSLGQGLEFLIYFQGNSAPDKSGLPSDRFSAERTGGSVSTLTIQRTQQEDSAVYLCASSVVRDNEQFFGPGTRLTVL.